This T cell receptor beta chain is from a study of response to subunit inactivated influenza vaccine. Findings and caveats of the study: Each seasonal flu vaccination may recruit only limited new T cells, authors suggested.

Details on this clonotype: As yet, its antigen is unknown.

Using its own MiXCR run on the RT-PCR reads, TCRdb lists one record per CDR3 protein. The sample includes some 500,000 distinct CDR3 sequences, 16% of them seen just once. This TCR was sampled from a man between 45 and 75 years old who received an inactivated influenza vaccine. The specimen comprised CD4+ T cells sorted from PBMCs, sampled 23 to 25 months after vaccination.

DNA of the CDR3: TGTGCCAGCAGAGGGACAGGGGCGACTGAAGCTTTCTTT. Its translation: CASRGTGATEAFF. The chain couples TRBV6-1 to TRBJ1-1; 10 nucleotides align to TRBD1. V was pared by 6 bases and J by 5 bases, with 3 bases of the junction left unmatched. Germline assignment: CDR1 MNHNS and CDR2 SASEGT. The CDR3 is 13 residues long.